The clone carrying this T cell receptor (beta chain) was seen just once. Its specificity is not known. These data are taken from a study of T cell responses to AZD1222 COVID-19 vaccine. About the research overall: It was second doses at about 4 or about 12 weeks that were pooled. Study findings and constraints: Reports indicate that nearly half of spike-specific TCRs are directed at unmutated variant regions. Donor demographics were predominantly white British with a female majority; clonal diversity may be underestimated.

The CDR3 length is 12 residues. Germline V lookup: CDR1 MNHEY, CDR2 SVGAGI. V shed 0 bases and J shed 7 bases, with 6 bases lying between them. Profiling relied on immunoSEQ multiplex PCR, and the TCRdb table lists in-frame clones only, not all of them. Here the sample spans roughly 130,000 clones, 94% being singletons. The sample here was peripheral blood, taken on day 0 of AZD1222 vaccination. The J gene is TRBJ1-2, the V gene TRBV6-5; possibly TRBD1 for D (5 bases). The receptor's source is an adult in good health. The CDR3 nucleotides read TGTGCCAGCAGTTACTCGGGGGTTGGCTACACCTTC. Its translation is CASSYSGVGYTF.